Following are 20 T cell receptor beta chains from one sample sequenced in a study of shared clonotypes between healthy human individuals. Data came from immunoSEQ multiplex PCR; TCRdb stores just in-frame clones and leaves some out. The repertoire holds approximately 2.5 million clones, with over 85% as singletons. The specimen was naive CD4+ T cells from PBMCs. The subset is: CD45RA+ positively selected. All receptors derive from a man between 18 and 35 years old in good health. Some clones in this sample may be carry-over from other donors' samples.

The J gene is TRBJ2-3, the V gene TRBV7-8, with D possibly TRBD1 on 6 matching bases. Germline CDR1 reads SGHVS; CDR2 reads FQNEAQ. CDR3 length equals 13 residues. The V end lost 7 bases, the J end lost 3 bases, and 11 bases lay between the germline ends. The CDR3: CASKGQGTDTQYF. CDR3 DNA sequence: TGTGCCAGCAAGGGGCAGGGGACAGATACGCAGTATTTT.

The chain carries TRBV12-5 and TRBJ2-1, with 10 bases matching TRBD1. V gave up 0 bases and J gave up 0 bases; unmatched junction bases: 5. This CDR3 region has 18 residues. CDR1 LGHNT and CDR2 FRNRAP come from the germline V gene. The CDR3 DNA is TGTGCTAGTGGTTTGGTTCCGGGACAGGGGCTCTCCTACAATGAGCAGTTCTTC. It codes for CASGLVPGQGLSYNEQFF.

V and J are TRBV7-2 and TRBJ2-2; possibly TRBD2 for D (5 bases). Germline-derived CDR1 and CDR2 are SGHTA and FQGNSA. The CDR3 consists of 15 residues. Trimming cost V 4 bases and J 13 bases, with 22 bases left between them. Here the CDR3 DNA reads TGTGCCAGCAGCTCCTTCATCGTAGGGAGCGTCGGGCTGTTTTTT. Translation: CASSSFIVGSVGLFF.

The V gene is TRBV7-2, the J gene TRBJ2-5; TRBD2 matches 7 bases. This CDR3 has 15 residues. The V and J ends lost 5 bases and 4 bases, in that order; junction bases with no gene match: 10. Germline-derived CDR1 and CDR2 are SGHTA and FQGNSA. CDR3 DNA: TGTGCCAGCAGCCCAGGCGGGAGCCTCCCAGAGACCCAGTACTTC. This translates into CASSPGGSLPETQYF.

The chain combines TRBV7-3 with TRBJ1-2; D is perhaps TRBD1 (5 bases). There are 16 residues in the CDR3. The germline CDR1 and CDR2 sequences are SGHTA and FQGTGA. Trimming stripped 1 base from V and 6 bases from J, with 18 bases between. Written as DNA, the CDR3 is TGTGCCAGCAGCTTAAGTTTATTGGGGCCTGCACATGGCTACACCTTC. The encoded protein is CASSLSLLGPAHGYTF.

The chain combines TRBV30 with TRBJ2-5, with TRBD2 matching 10 bases. With V trimmed by 3 bases and J by 0 bases, 7 bases remained unmatched. The CDR3 spans 16 residues. Germline CDR1 is GTSNPN and CDR2 is SVGIG (reference sequence). DNA of the CDR3: TGTGCCTGGAGCGATGGACTAGCGGTGAACCAAGAGACCCAGTACTTC. Translation: CAWSDGLAVNQETQYF.

The genes are TRBV6-5 and TRBJ2-3; tentatively, D is TRBD1 (6 bases). The V and J ends lost 2 bases and 5 bases respectively, with 11 bases between them. This CDR3 comprises 14 residues. Germline CDR1 is MNHEY and CDR2 is SVGAGI. CDR3 protein: CASSYAGVKDTQYF. The CDR3, as DNA: TGTGCCAGCAGTTACGCAGGGGTCAAAGATACGCAGTATTTT.

This rearrangement joins TRBV6-4 to TRBJ2-3; D possibly corresponds to TRBD2 (8 bases). V was trimmed by 2 bases and J by 3 bases, leaving 15 bases between them. The CDR3 sequence is 16 residues long. Per germline, CDR1 MRHNA and CDR2 SNTAGT. CDR3 sequence (DNA): TGTGCCAGCAGTGACGTAGCGGGACAGAGTACAGATACGCAGTATTTT. It yields the protein CASSDVAGQSTDTQYF.

V usage is TRBV11-3 and J usage is TRBJ2-1, with D possibly being TRBD2 (6 bases). The V end was cut by 10 bases, the J end by 1 base, with 14 bases between. The CDR3 loop spans 14 amino acids. Germline V gives CDR1 SGHNT, CDR2 YENEEA. The CDR3: CATSAGSSYNEQFF. The DNA of the CDR3 is TGTGCCACCAGTGCGGGATCTTCCTACAATGAGCAGTTCTTC.

V usage is TRBV6-1 and J usage is TRBJ1-4; the match to TRBD1 covers 12 bases. The CDR3 runs to 14 residues. Germline V gene sequence: CDR1 MNHNS, CDR2 SASEGT. Losses at the gene ends were 6 bases for V and 7 bases for J; bases not matched to a gene: 3. The CDR3 loop reads CASSRDRGREKLFF. DNA of the CDR3: TGTGCCAGCAGCCGGGACAGGGGGCGTGAAAAACTGTTTTTT.

The chain couples TRBV18 to TRBJ1-3, with a possible D match to TRBD1 (5 bases). Deletions cut 3 bases from V and 8 bases from J, with 17 bases between. This CDR3 comprises 15 residues. The V gene's germline CDR1 is KGHSH and CDR2 LQKENI. This CDR3 reads CASSPGPSTGDTIYF. The CDR3 nucleotides are TGTGCCAGCTCACCGGGACCCTCCACGGGGGACACCATATATTTT.

The rearrangement joins TRBV18 to TRBJ1-1, with 9 bases aligning to TRBD1. The CDR3 totals 14 residues. Germline V CDR1 and CDR2: KGHSH, LQKENI. V was pared by 6 bases and J by 6 bases, with 8 bases of the junction left unmatched. CDR3 in amino acids: CASSQGQGGPEAFF. CDR3 nucleotides: TGTGCCAGCTCTCAGGGACAGGGAGGTCCTGAAGCTTTCTTT.

The V and J genes are TRBV28 and TRBJ2-1; 8 bases line up with TRBD1. This CDR3 has 14 amino acids. The V gene end was trimmed by 2 bases and the J gene end by 9 bases; junction bases not matched to a gene: 6. Germline V gene sequence: CDR1 MDHEN, CDR2 SYDVKM. CDR3 nucleotide sequence: TGTGCCAGCAGTTTAGAGGTCAGGGGGCGTGAGCAGTTCTTC. Protein product: CASSLEVRGREQFF.

This CDR3 reads CASFDPGTVTDTQYF. The CDR3 nucleotides read TGCGCCAGCTTTGACCCTGGGACAGTCACAGATACGCAGTATTTT. The rearrangement uses TRBV5-1 and TRBJ2-3, with 7 bases that match TRBD1. After removal of 7 bases from V and 2 bases from J, the junction contained 10 bases not matched to a gene. The CDR3 runs to 15 residues. CDR1 is SGHRS and CDR2 is YFSETQ in the germline V gene.

This chain connects TRBV2 to TRBJ1-2; perhaps TRBD1 as D (5 bases). This CDR3 is built from 12 residues. Per the germline V gene, CDR1 is SNHLY and CDR2 is FYNNEI. Trimming removed 6 bases at V and 4 bases at J, with 9 bases between. CDR3 DNA: TGTGCCAGCAGAGCCCAGGGCTATGGCTACACCTTC. Its protein is CASRAQGYGYTF.

V usage is TRBV5-1 and J usage is TRBJ2-7; 7 positions agree with TRBD1. The CDR3 runs 16 residues. V shed 4 bases, J shed 2 bases, and the junction held 12 bases outside the gene matches. Germline CDR1 SGHRS, CDR2 YFSETQ. The CDR3 region has the DNA TGCGCCAGCAGCCTTTGGGCACAGGGGTCTACCTACGAGCAGTACTTC. This codes for CASSLWAQGSTYEQYF.

V gene TRBV28 combines with J gene TRBJ2-1; 7 bases line up with TRBD1. V trimming: 5 bases; J trimming: 8 bases; junction bases outside the gene matches: 9. CDR1 and CDR2 (germline): MDHEN, SYDVKM. The CDR3 spans 14 residues. Here the CDR3 reads CASSLPTGSDEQFF. CDR3 coding DNA: TGTGCCAGCAGTCTCCCGACAGGGAGCGATGAGCAGTTCTTC.

The V gene is TRBV28, the J gene TRBJ2-3; TRBD2 agrees at 10 bases. CDR3 length: 15 residues. With 5 bases clipped from V and 3 bases from J, the junction kept 5 bases outside the gene matches. From germline, CDR1 is MDHEN and CDR2 SYDVKM. The CDR3 bases are TGTGCCAGCAGTCTGGGACTAGCGAGGACAGATACGCAGTATTTT. Protein: CASSLGLARTDTQYF.

V gene TRBV6-5 combines with J gene TRBJ2-1; D ambiguous. This CDR3 has 13 residues. V dropped 0 bases and J dropped 10 bases, with 10 bases sitting between them. CDR1 MNHEY and CDR2 SVGAGI come from the germline V gene. DNA for the CDR3: TGTGCCAGCAGTTACTCAAGAGCTACAGAGCAGTTCTTC. Translated: CASSYSRATEQFF.

V usage is TRBV5-1 and J usage is TRBJ2-2; a possible D gene is TRBD2 (5 bases). The length of the CDR3 is 18 residues. Germline V gene sequence: CDR1 SGHRS, CDR2 YFSETQ. V lost 4 bases, J lost 5 bases, and 24 bases lay in between. CDR3 residues: CASSPLAGLRVRTGELFF. CDR3 in DNA: TGCGCCAGCAGCCCCCTCGCTGGGTTGCGGGTGAGGACCGGGGAGCTGTTTTTT.